A selection of T cell receptor beta chains follows, all from one sample in a study of blood T cell repertoires in COVID-19. Repertoires were generated with immunoSEQ multiplex PCR, while TCRdb's copy carries only in-frame clones and drops some. The table lists about 170,000 clones, 80% to 95% of them singletons, with approximately 4.6% in the top ten. Material for sequencing was peripheral blood. The receptors here all came from a woman aged 45 to 65 with acute or convalescent COVID-19. Both conserved end residues are part of each CDR3. A D gene is named only where the DNA matches it firmly. Clone sizes are given selectively: once, few, many, or a class where the clone is expanded.

J: TRBJ2-1; V: TRBV7-9; size: NA; D: TRBD2; CDR3: CASSSSGLAGGEAYNEQFF; DNA: TGTGCCAGCAGCTCCTCGGGACTAGCGGGGGGCGAAGCTTACAATGAGCAGTTCTTC
J: TRBJ1-1; V: TRBV2; size: NA; D: NA; CDR3: CASSQGGGTEAFF; DNA: TGTGCCAGCAGTCAGGGAGGGGGCACTGAAGCTTTCTTT
J: TRBJ1-1; V: TRBV15; size: NA; D: NA; CDR3: CATSRALHENTEAFF; DNA: TGTGCCACCAGCAGAGCCTTACACGAGAACACTGAAGCTTTCTTT
J: TRBJ1-1; V: TRBV10-3; size: NA; D: TRBD1; CDR3: CAIGGNRGTEAFF; DNA: TGTGCCATCGGGGGGAACAGGGGAACTGAAGCTTTCTTT
J: TRBJ2-7; V: TRBV4-3; size: NA; D: TRBD1; CDR3: CASSPGTGSYEQYF; DNA: TGCGCCAGCAGCCCCGGGACAGGTTCCTACGAGCAGTACTTC
J: TRBJ1-2; V: TRBV5-4; size: NA; D: NA; CDR3: CASSLVEGGYGYTF; DNA: TGTGCCAGCAGCTTGGTGGAGGGAGGTTATGGCTACACCTTC
J: TRBJ1-3; V: TRBV7-2; size: NA; D: NA; CDR3: CASSPKAGSGNTIYF; DNA: TGTGCCAGCAGCCCAAAGGCGGGCTCTGGAAACACCATATATTTT
J: TRBJ1-2; V: TRBV7-8; size: NA; D: TRBD1; CDR3: CASSVGQGFSSLGYTF; DNA: TGTGCCAGCAGCGTGGGACAGGGGTTCTCATCGCTCGGCTACACCTTC
J: TRBJ2-2; V: TRBV4-3; size: once; D: TRBD2; CDR3: CASSPFPVAGDNTGELFF; DNA: TGCGCCAGCAGCCCCTTTCCCGTAGCGGGTGATAACACCGGGGAGCTGTTTTTT
J: TRBJ2-7; V: TRBV28; size: NA; D: NA; CDR3: CAEHRGYF; DNA: TGTGCAGAGCATAGGGGGTACTTC
J: TRBJ2-1; V: TRBV19; size: NA; D: TRBD2; CDR3: CASSIEYGGSSYNEQFF; DNA: TGTGCCAGTAGTATAGAGTATGGCGGGAGCTCCTACAATGAGCAGTTCTTC
J: TRBJ2-1; V: TRBV5-4; size: NA; D: NA; CDR3: CASSYRNNEQFF; DNA: TGTGCCAGCAGCTACAGAAACAATGAGCAGTTCTTC
J: TRBJ1-1; V: TRBV24-1; size: NA; D: NA; CDR3: CATRVNTEAFF; DNA: TGTGCCACCCGGGTCAACACTGAAGCTTTCTTT
J: TRBJ1-1; V: TRBV19; size: once; D: NA; CDR3: CASGTGQRTEAFF; DNA: TGTGCCAGTGGAACAGGGCAGCGCACTGAAGCTTTCTTT
J: TRBJ1-2; V: TRBV2; size: NA; D: NA; CDR3: CASNERGQGRGGYTF; DNA: TGTGCCAGCAACGAAAGGGGCCAGGGAAGGGGTGGCTACACCTTC
J: TRBJ1-1; V: TRBV30; size: few; D: NA; CDR3: CAWRPGSGTEAFF; DNA: TGTGCCTGGAGGCCGGGCTCGGGGACTGAAGCTTTCTTT
J: TRBJ2-5; V: TRBV11-2; size: NA; D: NA; CDR3: CASSLGLSETQYF; DNA: TGTGCCAGCAGCTTAGGTCTCTCTGAGACCCAGTACTTC
J: TRBJ1-1; V: TRBV27; size: NA; D: TRBD1; CDR3: CASSRQGNTEAFF; DNA: TGTGCCAGCTCCAGACAGGGGAACACTGAAGCTTTCTTT
J: TRBJ1-1; V: TRBV25-1; size: once; D: NA; CDR3: CASSGPGLRAFF; DNA: TGTGCCAGCAGTGGACCGGGACTCCGAGCTTTCTTT
J: TRBJ2-7; V: TRBV30; size: NA; D: NA; CDR3: CAWSYRDLGEQYF; DNA: TGTGCCTGGAGTTACAGGGACCTGGGCGAGCAGTACTTC
J: TRBJ1-2; V: TRBV20-1; size: NA; D: NA; CDR3: CSASPQGPQGGYTF; DNA: TGCAGTGCTAGTCCACAGGGTCCTCAGGGGGGCTACACCTTC
J: TRBJ2-1; V: TRBV24-1; size: NA; D: TRBD2; CDR3: CATSDLASGGWGQFF; DNA: TGTGCCACCAGTGATTTGGCTAGCGGGGGATGGGGGCAGTTCTTC
J: TRBJ1-1; V: TRBV28; size: NA; D: TRBD1; CDR3: CASSPGGQGRTEAFF; DNA: TGTGCCAGCAGCCCTGGCGGACAGGGAAGAACTGAAGCTTTCTTT
J: TRBJ2-3; V: TRBV24-1; size: NA; D: NA; CDR3: CATMEGTLTDTQYF; DNA: TGTGCCACCATGGAGGGGACCCTCACAGATACGCAGTATTTT
J: TRBJ2-3; V: TRBV14; size: NA; D: NA; CDR3: CASSKRGSRTDTQYF; DNA: TGTGCCAGCAGCAAACGGGGGAGCCGCACAGATACGCAGTATTTT
J: TRBJ2-3; V: TRBV5-1; size: NA; D: NA; CDR3: CASSLEQGTDTQYF; DNA: TGCGCCAGCAGCTTGGAACAGGGAACAGATACGCAGTATTTT
J: TRBJ1-1; V: TRBV2; size: NA; D: NA; CDR3: CASSEARGVSPSSTFF; DNA: TGTGCCAGCAGTGAAGCGCGGGGAGTCTCCCCCTCCTCCACTTTCTTT